This TCR beta chain was sequenced in a study of blood T cells in healthy people across ages. Alongside a J-beta primer mix, a sample-barcoded 5' primer served in a second PCR lasting about 7 to 11 cycles. TCRdb re-analysed the 5' RACE reads in MiXCR, keeping a single row per CDR3 protein. The sample lists more than 900,000 distinct CDR3 sequences, under 30% occurring once. There are 16 residues in the CDR3. J gave up 7 bases and V 6 bases, and 8 bases lay outside the gene matches. CDR1 is MNHEY, CDR2 SMNVEV, per germline (reference sequence). This sample also belongs to another study, concerning T cells of mothers and their children. Per that study: All donors were healthy and Caucasian; they were a few mothers and their six children.

The clonotype comes from a girl aged 2-10 years in good health. The source material was blood. The chain joins TRBV27 to TRBJ2-2, with TRBD2 matching 13 bases. CDR3 protein: CASRELAGGPDGELFF. The CDR3 DNA follows: TGTGCCAGCAGGGAACTAGCGGGAGGGCCTGACGGGGAGCTGTTTTTT.